This passage covers 30 T cell receptor beta chains from one sample sequenced in a study of shared clonotypes between healthy human individuals. Method: immunoSEQ multiplex PCR; TCRdb's copy keeps in-frame clones and lacks some. The data contain around 700,000 clones, around 73% of them singletons. Specimen: memory CD4+ T cells sorted from blood. The subset is: CD45RA-negative fraction. These receptor sequences come from a woman in her 30s in good health.

This clone appeared a single time. The chain combines TRBV28 with TRBJ2-3, with TRBD2 identical over 16 bases. CDR1 and CDR2 from the germline V gene are MDHEN and SYDVKM. The CDR3 is made up of 15 amino acids. V trimming: 3 bases; J trimming: 11 bases; junction bases outside the gene matches: 5. In DNA form, the CDR3 reads TGTGCCAGCAGTTTGGGGACTAGCGGGAGGGGGGAGCAGTATTTT. This gives the protein CASSLGTSGRGEQYF.

The chain joins TRBV2 to TRBJ1-1; D perhaps matches TRBD1 (6 bases). CDR1 is SNHLY, CDR2 FYNNEI, per germline. Trimming left V 6 bases short and J 2 bases short, with 10 bases between. CDR3 length: 13 residues. The CDR3 loop reads CASRVDRNTEAFF. CDR3 nucleotides: TGTGCCAGCAGGGTGGACAGAAACACTGAAGCTTTCTTT. Full variable domain (remainder filled in from reference TRBV2 and TRBJ1-1): EPEVTQTPSHQVTQMGQEVILRCVPISNHLYFYWYRQILGQKVEFLVSFYNNEISEKSEIFDDQFSVERPDGSNFTLKIRSTKLEDSAMYFCASRVDRNTEAFFGQGTRLTVV.

This clone was observed at least ten times. The V and J genes are TRBV28 and TRBJ1-3; D is uncertain. CDR3 length: 10 residues. V dropped 8 bases and J dropped 6 bases, with 5 bases sitting between them. Germline CDR1 is MDHEN and CDR2 is SYDVKM. CDR3 in amino acids: CASGSNTIYF. The CDR3, as DNA: TGTGCCAGCGGTTCAAACACCATATATTTT.

In regard to this clone: The same CDR3 arises from other DNA sequences in this sample as well. The chain couples TRBV28 to TRBJ2-5; D is undetermined. The CDR3 runs to 13 residues. V lost 6 bases, J lost 2 bases, and 10 bases lay in between. CDR1 is MDHEN and CDR2 is SYDVKM in the germline V gene. For the CDR3, the DNA is TGTGCCAGCAGCTCGGGTCAGCAAGAGACCCAGTACTTC. Protein sequence: CASSSGQQETQYF.

This clone was counted between two and nine times. The CDR3: CASSVAVPSHEQFF. The CDR3 nucleotides read TGTGCCAGCAGCGTAGCTGTCCCGAGCCATGAGCAGTTCTTC. The chain links TRBV9 to TRBJ2-1; D gene unclear. The CDR3 consists of 14 residues. Germline V CDR1 and CDR2: SGDLS, YYNGEE. V lost 0 bases and J lost 8, with 12 bases in between.

CDR3 coding DNA: TGTGCCAGTAGTGCCTTGTTGTTGGGACAGGGGGACACCGGGGAGCTGTTTTTT. It codes for CASSALLLGQGDTGELFF. This chain connects TRBV19 to TRBJ2-2; 11 bases align to TRBD1. With V trimmed by 5 bases and J by 3 bases, 11 bases remained unmatched. This CDR3 is built from 18 residues. CDR1 and CDR2 (germline): LNHDA, SQIVND (reference sequence).

This chain uses TRBV7-8 with TRBJ2-7, with TRBD2 matching over 7 bases. CDR3 length: 16 amino acids. The V and J ends lost 0 bases and 3 bases, in that order; junction bases with no gene match: 8. The germline CDR1 and CDR2 sequences are SGHVS and FQNEAQ. CDR3 DNA sequence: TGTGCCAGCAGCTTAGCGCGGGGGTTTATCGTCTACGAGCAGTACTTC. This translates into CASSLARGFIVYEQYF. The full variable domain, with the rest looked up from reference TRBV7-8 and TRBJ2-7, is GAGVSQSPRYKVAKRGQDVALRCDPISGHVSLFWYQQALGQGPEFLTYFQNEAQLDKSGLPSDRFFAERPEGSVSTLKIQRTQQEDSAVYLCASSLARGFIVYEQYFGPGTRLTVT.

CDR3 bases: TGTGCCAGCAGCCCAGGAGATTTTCGCGGTGAGCAGTTCTTC. Protein product: CASSPGDFRGEQFF. The chain is built from TRBV5-6 and TRBJ2-1; D unclear. This CDR3 comprises 14 residues. Germline values: CDR1 SGHDT, CDR2 YYEEEE. The V end lost 4 bases, the J end lost 9 bases, and 17 bases lay between the germline ends.

The chain links TRBV7-9 to TRBJ2-1; D uncertain. The V end lost 1 base, the J end lost 0 bases, and 7 bases lay between the germline ends. Germline CDR1 and CDR2: SEHNR and FQNEAQ (reference sequence). CDR3 length: 15 amino acids. The CDR3 is CASSLGLSSYNEQFF. For the CDR3, the DNA is TGTGCCAGCAGCTTAGGACTGAGCTCCTACAATGAGCAGTTCTTC. Variable domain in full (rest from reference TRBV7-9 and TRBJ2-1): DTGVSQNPRHKITKRGQNVTFRCDPISEHNRLYWYRQTLGQGPEFLTYFQNEAQLEKSRLLSDRFSAERPKGSFSTLEIQRTEQGDSAMYLCASSLGLSSYNEQFFGPGTRLTVL.

The CDR3, as DNA: TGTGCCAGCAGCTTGGCCATCGGGACAAATACCTACGAGCAGTACTTC. Its protein product is CASSLAIGTNTYEQYF. V gene TRBV5-5 combines with J gene TRBJ2-7, with D perhaps TRBD1 (6 bases). The germline gives CDR1 SGHKS, CDR2 YYEKEE (reference sequence). This CDR3 contains 16 residues. V dropped 0 bases and J dropped 2 bases, with 15 bases sitting between them.

This chain connects TRBV6-1 to TRBJ1-1, with unresolved D. This CDR3 spans 13 amino acids. The germline V gene encodes CDR1 MNHNS and CDR2 SASEGT. The V gene lost 3 bases and the J gene lost 3 bases, with 8 bases spanning the gap. CDR3 coding DNA: TGTGCCAGCAGTGACGAGCTGTACACTGAAGCTTTCTTT. Protein sequence: CASSDELYTEAFF.

Notes on this clone: The same CDR3 arises from other DNA sequences in this sample as well. The chain combines TRBV18 with TRBJ1-5; the match to TRBD1 covers 7 bases. CDR3 length: 16 amino acids. V gave up 4 bases and J gave up 0 bases; unmatched junction bases: 6. The germline V gene encodes CDR1 KGHSH and CDR2 LQKENI. CDR3: CASSLGTADSNQPQHF. As DNA, the CDR3 is TGTGCCAGCTCACTTGGGACAGCCGATAGCAATCAGCCCCAGCATTTT.

This clone was counted between two and nine times. The chain employs TRBV5-8 and TRBJ1-2, with TRBD1 as a possible D gene (5 bases). The germline V and J ends were trimmed by 5 bases and 5 bases, with 19 bases remaining between them. The germline gives CDR1 SGHTS, CDR2 YDEGEE. CDR3 length: 15 amino acids. In nucleotides, the CDR3 is TGTGCCAGCAGTACAAACTCAGGGCCGGCTTATGGCTACACCTTC. It encodes CASSTNSGPAYGYTF.

The rearrangement links TRBV15 to TRBJ2-1, with 14 bases identical to TRBD2. The germline V gene encodes CDR1 LNHNV and CDR2 YYDKDF (reference sequence). There are 18 residues in the CDR3. With 1 base clipped from V and 8 bases from J, the junction kept 10 bases outside the gene matches. This chain's CDR3 is CATSRAGGGLAGGYEQFF. For the CDR3, the DNA is TGTGCCACCAGCAGAGCCGGGGGAGGACTAGCGGGAGGCTATGAGCAGTTCTTC.

The V gene is TRBV7-3, the J gene TRBJ2-2, with 12 bases matching TRBD2. The germline CDR1 and CDR2 sequences are SGHTA and FQGTGA. V dropped 1 base and J dropped 6; count of bases not matched to a gene: 12. The CDR3 length is 19 residues. In DNA, the CDR3 is TGTGCCAGCAGCTTAAGTGCTGGGACTAGCGGGTCGAATCCCGGGGAGCTGTTTTTT. Protein product: CASSLSAGTSGSNPGELFF.

This clone has only a few counts. This chain joins TRBV5-6 and TRBJ2-2; D is unclear. Trimming removed 2 bases at V and 6 bases at J, with 11 bases between. There are 14 residues in the CDR3. Germline V gene data show CDR1 as SGHDT and CDR2 as YYEEEE. CDR3 bases: TGTGCCAGCAGCTTTGGGCTACTTTCCGGGGAGCTGTTTTTT. Its protein is CASSFGLLSGELFF.

Only one count was recorded for this clone. The chain joins TRBV27 to TRBJ2-1; 14 bases match TRBD2. The CDR3 has 15 amino acids. V shed 7 bases, J shed 9 bases, and the junction held 8 bases outside the gene matches. CDR1 and CDR2 from the germline V gene are MNHEY and SMNVEV (reference sequence). The CDR3 sequence: CASTRGLAGGIEQFF. As DNA, the CDR3 is TGTGCCAGCACCCGAGGACTAGCGGGAGGTATTGAGCAGTTCTTC.

V usage is TRBV27 and J usage is TRBJ2-3, with 10 bases that match TRBD2. Per germline, CDR1 MNHEY and CDR2 SMNVEV (reference sequence). The V and J ends lost 3 bases and 8 bases, in that order; junction bases with no gene match: 11. The CDR3 sequence is 16 residues long. CDR3: CASSFGLAVMGGTQYF. CDR3 in DNA: TGTGCCAGCAGTTTCGGACTAGCGGTAATGGGCGGTACGCAGTATTTT.

For this clone: Given a far larger clone just one base away, this is likely a sequencing read error. This chain joins TRBV5-1 and TRBJ2-5, with D perhaps assigned TRBD1 or TRBD2 (5 bases each). Germline V gene sequence: CDR1 SGHRS, CDR2 YFSETQ. This CDR3 spans 16 amino acids. In DNA, the CDR3 is TGCGCCAGCAGTTTTCAGGGAGACCTGTACCAAGAGACCCGGTACTTC. Translation: CASSFQGDLYQETRYF.

This chain links TRBV5-1 with TRBJ2-3; 11 bases agree with TRBD2. CDR1 SGHRS and CDR2 YFSETQ come from the germline V gene. CDR3 size: 17 residues. V dropped 2 bases and J dropped 1; count of bases not matched to a gene: 6. The CDR3 nucleotides are TGCGCCAGCAGCTTTGCCTTACTAGCGGGGGGCACAGATACGCAGTATTTT. Its translation: CASSFALLAGGTDTQYF.

V and J are TRBV11-2 and TRBJ2-1; D call uncertain. This CDR3 is built from 11 residues. Trimming took off 5 bases at V and 10 bases at J, with 9 bases between the two ends. CDR1 SGHAT and CDR2 FQNNGV come from the germline V gene. Here the CDR3 reads CASSQFNEQFF. In DNA, the CDR3 is TGTGCCAGCAGCCAATTCAACGAGCAGTTCTTC.

This sequence joins TRBV4-1 and TRBJ1-5, with D possibly matching TRBD1 (6 bases). The CDR3 runs 15 residues. The V gene's germline CDR1 is MGHRA and CDR2 YSYEKL. The V end lost 4 bases, the J end lost 1 base, and 11 bases lay between the germline ends. For the CDR3, the DNA is TGCGCCAGCAGCCTCACAGGGCTGAGCAATCAGCCCCAGCATTTT. Encoded protein: CASSLTGLSNQPQHF.

The chain combines TRBV5-4 with TRBJ2-7; 8 bases are shared with TRBD2. CDR1 and CDR2 from the germline V gene are SGHNT and YYREEE (reference sequence). The junction had 11 bases not matched to a gene; V was cut back by 0 bases and J by 0 bases. The length of the CDR3 is 18 residues. CDR3 nucleotide sequence: TGTGCCAGCAGCTTGGCCGGTAGCGGGGAGGGTATCTCCTACGAGCAGTACTTC. Protein product: CASSLAGSGEGISYEQYF.

This clone has ten or more counts. The V and J genes are TRBV11-2 and TRBJ2-1, with D possibly matching TRBD1 (6 bases). CDR1 SGHAT and CDR2 FQNNGV come from the germline V gene. The V end was cut by 0 bases, the J end by 10 bases, with 13 bases between. The CDR3 has 14 residues. For the CDR3, the DNA is TGTGCCAGCAGCTTAGACGAGGGGGTTGGGGAGCAGTTCTTC. It encodes CASSLDEGVGEQFF.

The chain has TRBV5-1 and TRBJ2-7; 8 nucleotides line up with TRBD2. Germline V gene sequence: CDR1 SGHRS, CDR2 YFSETQ. J gave up 1 base and V 6 bases, and 6 bases lay outside the gene matches. The CDR3 extends over 14 amino acids. The CDR3 DNA reads TGCGCCAGCACACTAGCGGTGGGTTCCTACGAGCAGTACTTC. Translating it yields CASTLAVGSYEQYF. The full variable domain, its missing parts supplied by reference TRBV5-1 and TRBJ2-7, is KAGVTQTPRYLIKTRGQQVTLSCSPISGHRSVSWYQQTPGQGLQFLFEYFSETQRNKGNFPGRFSGRQFSNSRSEMNVSTLELGDSALYLCASTLAVGSYEQYFGPGTRLTVT.

The chain links TRBV5-4 to TRBJ2-5; D call uncertain. Trimming took 0 bases from V and 10 from J, leaving 16 bases between them. This CDR3 contains 14 residues. The germline CDR1 and CDR2 sequences are SGHNT and YYREEE (reference sequence). The CDR3 sequence is CASSLDAVAIHQYF. In nucleotides, the CDR3 is TGTGCCAGCAGCTTGGACGCGGTCGCTATCCACCAGTACTTC.

V is TRBV30 and J is TRBJ2-7; 8 bases agree with TRBD1. Germline values: CDR1 GTSNPN, CDR2 SVGIG (reference sequence). V lost 4 bases, J lost 4 bases, and 9 bases stayed unmatched. This CDR3 contains 14 residues. The DNA of the CDR3 is TGTGCCTGGAAAAAGGGGACAGGATATTACGAGCAGTACTTC. Amino acids: CAWKKGTGYYEQYF.

J is TRBJ2-7 and V is TRBV2; D call uncertain. The CDR3 loop spans 16 amino acids. V was clipped by 4 bases and J by 2 bases, with 18 bases between them. The germline V gene has CDR1 SNHLY and CDR2 FYNNEI. The DNA of the CDR3 is TGTGCCAGCAGTGTTCCCCGGTTAGCCCCCGCCTACGAGCAGTACTTC. Its translation: CASSVPRLAPAYEQYF. Full variable domain (rest looked up from reference TRBV2 and TRBJ2-7): EPEVTQTPSHQVTQMGQEVILRCVPISNHLYFYWYRQILGQKVEFLVSFYNNEISEKSEIFDDQFSVERPDGSNFTLKIRSTKLEDSAMYFCASSVPRLAPAYEQYFGPGTRLTVT.

V usage is TRBV27 and J usage is TRBJ1-5, with a weak D call TRBD1 (5 bases). V lost 5 bases and J 5 bases, leaving 19 bases between the germline ends. The CDR3 consists of 16 residues. The germline V gene encodes CDR1 MNHEY and CDR2 SMNVEV (reference sequence). The DNA of the CDR3 is TGTGCCAGCAGTCCGTACGGGCGGGGACCCTATCAGCCCCAGCATTTT. Residues: CASSPYGRGPYQPQHF.

The V and J genes are TRBV11-2 and TRBJ2-2; D ambiguous. CDR1 SGHAT and CDR2 FQNNGV come from the germline V gene. The CDR3 consists of 16 residues. V was shortened by 4 bases and J by 1 base, with 13 bases between the two germline ends. In nucleotides, the CDR3 is TGTGCCAGCAGCTCCCTAGGCGGTAAGAACACCGGGGAGCTGTTTTTT. It specifies CASSSLGGKNTGELFF.